The present T cell receptor (beta chain) was sequenced within a study of blood T cell repertoires in COVID-19. The repertoire was sequenced with immunoSEQ multiplex PCR; TCRdb's copy has only in-frame clones and lacks some. The sample consists of some 230,000 clones, around 81% of them appearing once. J lost 4 bases, V lost 1 base, and 13 bases had no gene match. The CDR3 consists of 18 residues. CDR1 SGHRS and CDR2 YFSETQ come from the germline V gene. The specimen sequenced was peripheral blood. This chain links TRBV5-1 with TRBJ2-1, with 8 bases lining up with TRBD2. The receptor was isolated from an older woman with acute or convalescent COVID-19. CDR3 sequence reads: CASSLKSPGGGPYNEQFF. The CDR3 DNA reads TGCGCCAGCAGCTTGAAATCCCCCGGCGGGGGGCCTTACAATGAGCAGTTCTTC.